The T cell receptor (beta chain) under discussion was sequenced for a study of blood T cell repertoires in COVID-19. Study-wide background: Donors in the United States, Italy and Spain gave samples during acute or convalescent COVID-19. T cells, B-cell-depleted T cells, or PBMCs supplied cDNA or gDNA.

CDR3 length: 10 residues. V dropped 6 bases and J dropped 8 bases, with 10 bases sitting between them. Germline CDR1 DFQATT, CDR2 SNEGSKA (reference sequence). TCRdb keeps only in-frame clones here, not all; method: immunoSEQ multiplex PCR. Here the sample spans around 72,000 clones, around four fifths being singletons. The chain carries TRBV20-1 and TRBJ1-2; no firm D call. Material: peripheral blood. This TCR came from an older woman with acute or convalescent COVID-19. CDR3 protein: CSAEEGGYTF. The CDR3 bases are TGCAGTGCGGAAGAGGGCGGCTACACCTTC.